The present T cell receptor beta chain was sequenced within a study of identical twins. Notes on the study in general: Recombination models fit unrelated individuals' TCR alpha sharing but underestimated twins'. Alpha sequences out of frame and shared by twins had excess low generation probability. Cross-sectional statistical analysis, not tracking of the same donors, underpinned the conclusions.

This CDR3 region has 16 residues. V was pared by 5 bases and J by 3 bases, with 10 bases of the junction left unmatched. Germline CDR1 is MDHEN and CDR2 is SYDVKM. The authors used template switching to add a universal primer site and gave cDNA unique molecular identifiers. TCRdb used MiXCR to reprocess the 5' RACE reads, holding one entry per CDR3 protein. This sample has hundreds of thousands of distinct CDR3 sequences, with over 8.5% found just once. Turning to this clonotype: Its antigen is not known.

The data also belong to a second study, concerning yellow fever vaccine responses in identical twins.

The genes are TRBV28 and TRBJ2-7; TRBD2 agrees at 10 bases. This TCR was sampled from a woman between 18 and 29 years old in good health. The sample consisted of PBMCs. The CDR3 loop is CASSPYLAGVNYEQYF. The CDR3 coding sequence is TGTGCCAGCAGTCCGTACCTAGCGGGGGTCAACTACGAGCAGTACTTC.